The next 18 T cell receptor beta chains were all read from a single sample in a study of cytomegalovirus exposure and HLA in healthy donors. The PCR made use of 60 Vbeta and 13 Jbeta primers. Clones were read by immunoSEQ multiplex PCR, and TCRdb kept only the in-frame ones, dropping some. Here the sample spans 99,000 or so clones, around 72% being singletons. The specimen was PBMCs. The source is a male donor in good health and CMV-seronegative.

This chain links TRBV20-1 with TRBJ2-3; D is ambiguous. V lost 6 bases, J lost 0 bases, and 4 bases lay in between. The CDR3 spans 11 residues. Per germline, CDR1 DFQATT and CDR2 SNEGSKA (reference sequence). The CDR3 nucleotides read TGCAGTGCCCTCAGCACAGATACGCAGTATTTT. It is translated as CSALSTDTQYF.

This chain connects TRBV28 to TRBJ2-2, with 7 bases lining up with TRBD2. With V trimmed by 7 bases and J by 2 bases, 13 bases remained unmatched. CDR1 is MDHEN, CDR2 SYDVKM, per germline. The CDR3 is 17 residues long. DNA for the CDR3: TGTGCCAGCACCACCCGGGGGGTAATTGAAAACACCGGGGAGCTGTTTTTT. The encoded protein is CASTTRGVIENTGELFF.

CDR3 bases: TGCGCCAGCCTTTCCCCTATAGAGACCCAGTACTTC. It specifies CASLSPIETQYF. The chain has TRBV10-2 and TRBJ2-5, with unresolved D. V lost 8 bases, J lost 4 bases, and 11 bases lay in between. Germline CDR1 is WSHSY and CDR2 is SAAADI. The CDR3 has 12 residues.

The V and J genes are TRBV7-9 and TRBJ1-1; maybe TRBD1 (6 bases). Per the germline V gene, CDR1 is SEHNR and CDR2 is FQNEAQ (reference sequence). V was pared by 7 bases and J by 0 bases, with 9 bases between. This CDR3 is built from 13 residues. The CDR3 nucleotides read TGTGCCAGCACCCACAGGGTGAACACTGAAGCTTTCTTT. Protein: CASTHRVNTEAFF.

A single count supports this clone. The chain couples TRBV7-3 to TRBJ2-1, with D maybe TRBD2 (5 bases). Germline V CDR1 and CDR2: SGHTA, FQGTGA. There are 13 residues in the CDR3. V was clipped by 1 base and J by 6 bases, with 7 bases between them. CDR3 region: CASSLIGSNEQFF. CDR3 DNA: TGTGCCAGCAGCTTAATAGGGAGCAATGAGCAGTTCTTC.

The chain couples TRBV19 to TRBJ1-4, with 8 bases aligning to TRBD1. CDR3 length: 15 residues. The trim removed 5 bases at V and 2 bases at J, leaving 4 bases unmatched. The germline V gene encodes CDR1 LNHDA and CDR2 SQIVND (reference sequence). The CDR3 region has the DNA TGTGCCAGTAGTTGGCGGACAGGGACTAATGAAAAACTGTTTTTT. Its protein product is CASSWRTGTNEKLFF.

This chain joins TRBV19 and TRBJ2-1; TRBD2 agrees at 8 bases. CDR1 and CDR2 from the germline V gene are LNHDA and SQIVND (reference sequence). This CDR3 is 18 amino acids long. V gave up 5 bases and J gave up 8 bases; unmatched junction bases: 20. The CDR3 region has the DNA TGTGCCAGTAGTCCCTACGGCCCAGCGGGAGAGTTTTGGGATGAGCAGTTCTTC. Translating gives CASSPYGPAGEFWDEQFF.

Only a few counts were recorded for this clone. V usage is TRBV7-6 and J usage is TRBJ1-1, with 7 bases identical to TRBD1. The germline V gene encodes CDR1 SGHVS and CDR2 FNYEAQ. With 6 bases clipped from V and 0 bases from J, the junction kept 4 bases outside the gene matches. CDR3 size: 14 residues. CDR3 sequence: CASSPGQLNTEAFF. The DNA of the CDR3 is TGTGCCAGCAGTCCGGGACAGCTGAACACTGAAGCTTTCTTT. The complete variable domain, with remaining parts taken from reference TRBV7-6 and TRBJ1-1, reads GAGVSQSPRYKVTKRGQDVALRCDPISGHVSLYWYRQALGQGPEFLTYFNYEAQQDKSGLPNDRFSAERPEGSISTLTIQRTEQRDSAMYRCASSPGQLNTEAFFGQGTRLTVV.

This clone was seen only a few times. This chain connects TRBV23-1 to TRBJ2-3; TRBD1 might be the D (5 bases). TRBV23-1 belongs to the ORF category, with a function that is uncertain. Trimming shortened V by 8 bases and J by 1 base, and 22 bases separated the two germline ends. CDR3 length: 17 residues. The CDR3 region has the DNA TGCGCCAGCGGATTTATAGACAGACCCCACCGCACAGATACGCAGTATTTT. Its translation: CASGFIDRPHRTDTQYF.

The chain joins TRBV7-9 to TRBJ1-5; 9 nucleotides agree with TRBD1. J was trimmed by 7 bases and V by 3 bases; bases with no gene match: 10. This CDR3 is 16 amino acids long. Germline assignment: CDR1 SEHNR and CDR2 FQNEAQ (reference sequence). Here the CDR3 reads CASSFELGQGGQPQHF. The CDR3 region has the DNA TGTGCCAGCAGCTTCGAATTGGGACAGGGAGGACAGCCCCAGCATTTT.

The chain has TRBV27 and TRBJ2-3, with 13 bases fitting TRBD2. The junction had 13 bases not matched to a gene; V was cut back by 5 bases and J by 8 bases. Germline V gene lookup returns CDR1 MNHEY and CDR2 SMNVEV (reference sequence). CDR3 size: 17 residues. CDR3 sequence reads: CASSTAGTSGVTSTQYF. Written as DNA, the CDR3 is TGTGCCAGCAGTACCGCCGGGACTAGCGGGGTCACAAGTACGCAGTATTTT.

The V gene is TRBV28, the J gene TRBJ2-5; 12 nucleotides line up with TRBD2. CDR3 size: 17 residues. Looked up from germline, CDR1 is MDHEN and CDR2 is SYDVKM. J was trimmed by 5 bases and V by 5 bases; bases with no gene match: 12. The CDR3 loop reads CASSKTRLAGVWETQYF. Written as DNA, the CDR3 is TGTGCCAGCAGTAAAACAAGACTAGCGGGAGTTTGGGAGACCCAGTACTTC.

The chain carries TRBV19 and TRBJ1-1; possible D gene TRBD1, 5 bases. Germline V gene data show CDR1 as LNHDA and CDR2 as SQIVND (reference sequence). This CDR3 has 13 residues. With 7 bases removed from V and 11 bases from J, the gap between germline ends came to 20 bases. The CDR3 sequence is CASTSNGGGKAFF. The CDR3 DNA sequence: TGTGCCAGTACCTCTAACGGGGGAGGCAAGGCTTTCTTT.

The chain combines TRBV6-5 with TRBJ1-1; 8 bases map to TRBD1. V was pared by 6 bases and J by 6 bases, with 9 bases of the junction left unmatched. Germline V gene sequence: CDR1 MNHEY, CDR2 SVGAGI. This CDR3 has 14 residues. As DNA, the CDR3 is TGTGCCAGCAGGCCGACAGGGGATTTTCCTGAAGCTTTCTTT. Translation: CASRPTGDFPEAFF.

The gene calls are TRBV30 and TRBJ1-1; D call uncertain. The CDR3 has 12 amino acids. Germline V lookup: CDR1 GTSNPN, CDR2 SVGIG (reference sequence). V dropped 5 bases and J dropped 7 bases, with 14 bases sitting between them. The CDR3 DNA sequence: TGTGCCTGGGATGACACGTATATTGAAGCTTTCTTT. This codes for CAWDDTYIEAFF.

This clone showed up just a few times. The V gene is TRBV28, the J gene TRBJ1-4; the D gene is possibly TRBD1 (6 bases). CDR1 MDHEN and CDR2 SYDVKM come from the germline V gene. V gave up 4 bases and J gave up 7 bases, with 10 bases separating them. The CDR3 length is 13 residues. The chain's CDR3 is CASSYTGTEKLFF. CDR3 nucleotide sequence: TGTGCCAGCAGTTATACAGGGACTGAAAAACTGTTTTTT.

In DNA form, the CDR3 reads TGCGCCAGCAGCTTGGGACAGGGCACCGGGGAGCTGTTTTTT. Translated, it gives CASSLGQGTGELFF. The chain is built from TRBV5-1 and TRBJ2-2; TRBD1 matches 7 bases. From germline, CDR1 is SGHRS and CDR2 YFSETQ. V shed 0 bases, J shed 4 bases, and the junction held 0 bases outside the gene matches. The CDR3 is 14 amino acids.

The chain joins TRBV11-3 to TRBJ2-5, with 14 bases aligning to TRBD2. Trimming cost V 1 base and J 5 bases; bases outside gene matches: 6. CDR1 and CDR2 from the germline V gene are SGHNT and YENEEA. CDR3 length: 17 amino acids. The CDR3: CASSLAPTSGRGETQYF. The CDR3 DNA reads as TGTGCCAGCAGCTTAGCGCCGACTAGCGGGAGGGGGGAGACCCAGTACTTC.